These 16 T cell receptor beta chains originate from one sample sequenced in a study of shared clonotypes between healthy human individuals (dated by TCRdb to 2020 to 2022). CD8 naive samples were CD45RO-negative cells positively selected for CCR7, giving a CD45RA+CCR7+ population that excluded TemRA cells. Libraries were built with the immunoSEQ multiplex PCR assay. TCRdb took over this immuneACCESS table, retaining in-frame rearrangements with V and J assigned. Such tables are incomplete; in checked studies, under half of the missing clones stem from an unresolved V gene, and the remainder is unexplained. Within this sample are around 600,000 clones, with approximately 95% of them counted one time only. About 0.11% of the sample is held by the ten biggest clonotypes. Sequenced material: naive CD8+ T cells sorted from blood. Interpreted using the paper, the cell subset or site label stands for: CD45RA+CCR7+. Source of these receptors: a woman between 25 and 40 years old in good health.

The table lists this clone with a few counts. Other DNA sequences in this sample translate to the same CDR3. CDR3 amino acids: CASSFSGNTEAFF. In DNA, the CDR3 is TGTGCCAGCAGTTTCTCGGGAAACACTGAAGCTTTCTTT. V is TRBV27 and J is TRBJ1-1; D ambiguous. This CDR3 region has 13 residues. Germline CDR1 MNHEY, CDR2 SMNVEV (reference sequence). V was cut by 3 bases and J by 2 bases, with 7 bases left in between.

The J gene is TRBJ2-2, the V gene TRBV5-6; D is unresolved. Germline assignment: CDR1 SGHDT and CDR2 YYEEEE. The CDR3 has 14 amino acids. V was trimmed by 0 bases and J by 4 bases, leaving 7 bases between them. The CDR3 DNA reads as TGTGCCAGCAGCTTGGTGGCGCCCACCGGGGAGCTGTTTTTT. This encodes CASSLVAPTGELFF.

The V and J genes are TRBV2 and TRBJ2-7; 7 nucleotides agree with TRBD2. The CDR3 contains 14 residues. V shed 6 bases, J shed 5 bases, and the junction held 10 bases outside the gene matches. Germline lookup yields CDR1 SNHLY and CDR2 FYNNEI. The CDR3 nucleotides are TGTGCCAGCAGGGGGAGGGCCTATCTCCACGAGCAGTACTTC. This codes for CASRGRAYLHEQYF.

The chain employs TRBV2 and TRBJ1-5; a possible D gene is TRBD1 (6 bases). CDR3 length: 15 amino acids. The germline V gene encodes CDR1 SNHLY and CDR2 FYNNEI. The V and J ends lost 0 bases and 3 bases respectively, with 9 bases between them. The CDR3 coding sequence is TGTGCCAGCAGTGAAGCGAGGGGGGTCAATCAGCCCCAGCATTTT. Protein sequence: CASSEARGVNQPQHF.

In this sample, this clone turned up once. The rearrangement links TRBV7-9 to TRBJ2-7, with TRBD2 as a possible D gene (6 bases). This CDR3 region has 13 residues. Trimming shortened V by 3 bases and J by 2 bases, and 8 bases separated the two germline ends. The germline V gene has CDR1 SEHNR and CDR2 FQNEAQ (reference sequence). The CDR3 nucleotides read TGTGCCAGCAGCTTTCGGGAGACCTACGAGCAGTACTTC. Translating it yields CASSFRETYEQYF.

The V and J genes are TRBV5-6 and TRBJ2-7, with 8 bases identical to TRBD1. Germline V gene data show CDR1 as SGHDT and CDR2 as YYEEEE. Trimming at V came to 5 bases and at J to 4 bases, leaving 2 bases not matched to a gene. CDR3 length equals 12 residues. Here the CDR3 reads CASSTGGYEQYF. In DNA, the CDR3 is TGTGCCAGCAGTACAGGGGGGTACGAGCAGTACTTC.

V is TRBV30 and J is TRBJ2-2; 7 bases match TRBD1. Looked up from germline, CDR1 is GTSNPN and CDR2 is SVGIG (reference sequence). The length of the CDR3 is 12 residues. V shed 3 bases and J 5 bases; nucleotides not matched to a gene: 0. CDR3 in amino acids: CAWRQGTGELFF. The CDR3 DNA follows: TGTGCCTGGAGACAGGGGACCGGGGAGCTGTTTTTT.

V is TRBV4-2 and J is TRBJ2-7, with 9 bases aligning to TRBD2. This CDR3 has 17 amino acids. J lost 0 bases, V lost 0 bases, and 6 bases had no gene match. Per germline, CDR1 LGHNA and CDR2 YNFKEQ. The DNA for the CDR3 is TGTGCCAGCAGCCAAGAGTCCCTAGCGGGGTACTCCTACGAGCAGTACTTC. Its translation is CASSQESLAGYSYEQYF.

J is TRBJ2-7 and V is TRBV19; either TRBD1 or TRBD2 may supply D (5 bases each). The CDR3 contains 13 residues. V gave up 4 bases and J gave up 6 bases, with 13 bases separating them. From germline, CDR1 is LNHDA and CDR2 SQIVND (reference sequence). CDR3 residues: CASSKGPGIEQYF. The CDR3 region has the DNA TGTGCCAGTAGTAAGGGACCTGGGATCGAGCAGTACTTC.

The CDR3 is CATSSGQGNTEAFF. The CDR3, as DNA: TGTGCCACCAGCAGCGGACAGGGAAACACTGAAGCTTTCTTT. V gene TRBV15 combines with J gene TRBJ1-1; 8 bases align to TRBD1. Germline V gives CDR1 LNHNV, CDR2 YYDKDF (reference sequence). This CDR3 is built from 14 residues. The ends lost 3 bases at V and 2 bases at J; junction bases unmatched: 2.

The chain combines TRBV29-1 with TRBJ1-2; maybe TRBD1 (5 bases). Germline values: CDR1 SQVTM, CDR2 ANQGSEA. V gave up 5 bases and J gave up 3 bases, with 10 bases separating them. CDR3 length equals 12 residues. The CDR3 spells CSVTGGDYGYTF. The CDR3 DNA follows: TGCAGCGTTACGGGGGGGGACTATGGCTACACCTTC.

V is TRBV9 and J is TRBJ1-1; the D gene is possibly TRBD1 (5 bases). The CDR3 is 14 residues long. The germline CDR1 and CDR2 sequences are SGDLS and YYNGEE. V was clipped by 3 bases and J by 6 bases, with 15 bases between them. As DNA, the CDR3 is TGTGCCAGCAGCGCCCCCTTCCCGGGGGCTGAAGCTTTCTTT. Its protein is CASSAPFPGAEAFF.

V is TRBV11-1 and J is TRBJ2-7; D unclear. The CDR3 covers 12 residues. CDR1 is SGHAT, CDR2 FQDESV, per germline (reference sequence). The V and J ends lost 4 bases and 4 bases respectively, with 8 bases between them. In DNA form, the CDR3 reads TGTGCCAGCAGCTCTTTATCATACGAGCAGTACTTC. Amino acids: CASSSLSYEQYF. Using reference TRBV11-1 and TRBJ2-7 for the parts outside the CDR3, the full variable domain is EAEVAQSPRYKITEKSQAVAFWCDPISGHATLYWYRQILGQGPELLVQFQDESVVDDSQLPKDRFSAERLKGVDSTLKIQPAELGDSAMYLCASSSLSYEQYFGPGTRLTVT.

The rearrangement links TRBV21-1 to TRBJ2-7; TRBD2, the D gene given by the table, was not confirmed from the DNA. TRBV21-1 is a pseudogene segment. The CDR3 spans 15 residues. CDR3 sequence: CASSKWEGVSYEQYF. The CDR3 region has the DNA TGTGCCAGCAGCAAGTGGGAGGGGGTGTCCTACGAGCAGTACTTC.

The chain joins TRBV11-1 to TRBJ2-7; D not certain. V lost 4 bases and J 4 bases, leaving 5 bases between the germline ends. The CDR3 extends over 11 amino acids. Germline V gives CDR1 SGHAT, CDR2 FQDESV (reference sequence). This CDR3 is CASSYNYEQYF. The CDR3 coding sequence is TGTGCCAGCAGCTATAATTACGAGCAGTACTTC.

This rearrangement joins TRBV4-1 to TRBJ2-3; unclear D gene. The CDR3 is 18 residues long. Deletions cut 0 bases from V and 6 bases from J, with 22 bases between. Germline loops: CDR1 MGHRA, CDR2 YSYEKL. The CDR3 DNA sequence: TGCGCCAGCAGCCAAGATCCGGCGGCACCCCCCATACTGGATACGCAGTATTTT. Its protein is CASSQDPAAPPILDTQYF.